The present entry profiles one TCR beta chain with its context. These data originate in a study of monozygotic twins with inflammatory bowel disease. Germline V lookup: CDR1 SGHDN, CDR2 FVKESK. The CDR3 sequence is 13 residues long. TCR libraries were prepared from 3,000 to 3,500 ng total RNA each. The template switching step added UMIs that contained a 6-nucleotide sample barcode. Using the 5' RACE reads, TCRdb records one entry per CDR3 protein without DNA. The sample features roughly 150,000 distinct CDR3 sequences, with over 2.5% in its top ten. Sequencing was done on a sample of blood. The V call is TRBV14, the J call TRBJ2-7. The clonotype originates from a human donor with ulcerative colitis or Crohn's disease, or a healthy co-twin of an affected twin (not recorded which). CDR3 sequence: CASSLWGSYEQYF.